What follows are 20 T cell receptor beta chains derived from one specimen sequenced in a study of radiation and T cells in renal cell carcinoma. The repertoire was sequenced with immunoSEQ multiplex PCR; TCRdb's copy has only in-frame clones and lacks some. The sample includes around 180,000 clones, around 90% of them seen just once. Noted time point: blood 4 weeks post-SBRT, at nephrectomy. The treatment was: 15 Gy SBRT to primary tumor, nephrectomy 4 weeks later. The sample here was blood, taken from a patient whose treatment included radiotherapy and nephrectomy. Receptor source: a woman between 45 and 65 years old with renal cell carcinoma.

The chain is built from TRBV7-9 and TRBJ2-1, with 9 bases that match TRBD2. Germline values: CDR1 SEHNR, CDR2 FQNEAQ (reference sequence). V was pared by 5 bases and J by 5 bases, with 7 bases of the junction left unmatched. The CDR3 has 15 amino acids. Here the CDR3 DNA reads TGTGCCAGCAGCGACCGCGGGGGGGCGGACAATGAGCAGTTCTTC. Residues: CASSDRGGADNEQFF.

This chain connects TRBV30 to TRBJ1-3; D not resolved. V shed 4 bases and J shed 0 bases, with 4 bases lying between them. Germline lookup yields CDR1 GTSNPN and CDR2 SVGIG (reference sequence). The CDR3 consists of 12 residues. As DNA, the CDR3 is TGTGCCTGGATCAGCTCTGGAAACACCATATATTTT. Translating gives CAWISSGNTIYF.

The chain couples TRBV14 to TRBJ1-2; TRBD1 is a possible D gene (6 bases). Deletions cut 4 bases from V and 4 bases from J, with 19 bases between. The germline gives CDR1 SGHDN, CDR2 FVKESK. The CDR3 extends over 16 amino acids. CDR3 sequence reads: CASSPNRGGAGYGYTF. Here the CDR3 DNA reads TGTGCCAGCAGCCCCAACCGGGGGGGCGCGGGCTATGGCTACACCTTC. Full variable domain (rest looked up from reference TRBV14 and TRBJ1-2): EAGVTQFPSHSVIEKGQTVTLRCDPISGHDNLYWYRRVMGKEIKFLLHFVKESKQDESGMPNNRFLAERTGGTYSTLKVQPAELEDSGVYFCASSPNRGGAGYGYTFGSGTRLTVV.

The chain employs TRBV5-6 and TRBJ2-1; D possibly corresponds to TRBD1 (6 bases). The CDR3 is made up of 16 amino acids. CDR1 and CDR2 (germline): SGHDT, YYEEEE. The V end lost 4 bases, the J end lost 3 bases, and 17 bases lay between the germline ends. This CDR3 reads CASSPPGTRIYNEQFF. The CDR3 DNA sequence: TGTGCCAGCAGCCCACCCGGGACAAGAATCTACAATGAGCAGTTCTTC.

This clone was detected a few times. The chain carries TRBV29-1 and TRBJ1-1; D remains unclear. The CDR3 is 14 amino acids. Trimming removed 0 bases at V and 1 base at J, with 9 bases between. CDR1 SQVTM and CDR2 ANQGSEA come from the germline V gene. CDR3 in amino acids: CSVEEERGNTEAFF. CDR3 coding DNA: TGCAGCGTTGAAGAGGAGAGAGGGAACACTGAAGCTTTCTTT.

The chain employs TRBV2 and TRBJ2-5; 9 nucleotides line up with TRBD2. The CDR3 has 14 amino acids. Germline CDR1 and CDR2: SNHLY and FYNNEI. Trimming removed 8 bases from V and 5 bases from J; junction bases left unmatched: 9. For the CDR3, the DNA is TGTGCCAGCGGTCAAAGCGGGGGGATCGAGACCCAGTACTTC. Translating it yields CASGQSGGIETQYF.

The gene calls are TRBV2 and TRBJ1-2, with D unclear. CDR1 and CDR2 (germline): SNHLY, FYNNEI. V shed 8 bases and J shed 5 bases, with 12 bases lying between them. The CDR3 has 12 amino acids. CDR3 bases: TGTGCCAGCCAATCCCCAGGTTATGGCTACACCTTC. Amino acid sequence: CASQSPGYGYTF.

The chain couples TRBV2 to TRBJ1-4; tentative D call: TRBD1 (5 bases). CDR3 length equals 15 residues. V dropped 2 bases and J dropped 3 bases, with 10 bases sitting between them. Germline lookup yields CDR1 SNHLY and CDR2 FYNNEI. CDR3 residues: CASSEQGVPNEKLFF. The DNA for the CDR3 is TGTGCCAGCAGTGAACAGGGTGTACCTAATGAAAAACTGTTTTTT.

The V gene is TRBV2, the J gene TRBJ2-7, with 9 bases that match TRBD1. The CDR3 contains 19 residues. Per germline, CDR1 SNHLY and CDR2 FYNNEI. Trimming cost V 7 bases and J 3 bases; bases outside gene matches: 22. In DNA, the CDR3 is TGTGCCAGCAATACCTGGGACAGGGACGCCGGGATTAAAGGCTACGAGCAGTACTTC. Translation: CASNTWDRDAGIKGYEQYF.

The chain combines TRBV19 with TRBJ1-4; D perhaps matches TRBD1 (5 bases). Germline V lookup: CDR1 LNHDA, CDR2 SQIVND (reference sequence). Trimming stripped 5 bases from V and 1 base from J, with 11 bases between. The CDR3 is 15 amino acids. The CDR3 region is CASSVGDQTNEKLFF. The CDR3 DNA reads as TGTGCCAGTAGTGTCGGGGACCAAACTAATGAAAAACTGTTTTTT.

CDR3 sequence reads: CASSVPGGTDTQYF. For the CDR3, the DNA is TGTGCCAGCAGCGTACCGGGGGGGACAGATACGCAGTATTTT. The chain links TRBV9 to TRBJ2-3; 8 bases fit TRBD2. Germline CDR1 SGDLS, CDR2 YYNGEE. CDR3 size: 14 residues. Trimming at V came to 1 base and at J to 3 bases, leaving 1 base not matched to a gene.

V gene TRBV4-1 combines with J gene TRBJ1-4; D might be TRBD1 (5 bases). Trimming cost V 3 bases and J 2 bases, with 13 bases left between them. Germline CDR1 reads MGHRA; CDR2 reads YSYEKL. The length of the CDR3 is 16 residues. DNA for the CDR3: TGCGCCAGCAGCCACACTACAGGAGGCACTAATGAAAAACTGTTTTTT. This encodes CASSHTTGGTNEKLFF.

The V gene is TRBV9, the J gene TRBJ1-6, with D perhaps matching TRBD1 (5 bases). V lost 3 bases and J 10 bases, leaving 17 bases between the germline ends. The germline gives CDR1 SGDLS, CDR2 YYNGEE. This CDR3 contains 15 residues. The CDR3 nucleotides read TGTGCCAGCAGCGAGCTTGGGGCCGGGGAATCACCCCTCCACTTT. It specifies CASSELGAGESPLHF.

V usage is TRBV5-1 and J usage is TRBJ2-3, with D possibly TRBD2 on 5 matching bases. This CDR3 contains 14 residues. Germline V gene lookup returns CDR1 SGHRS and CDR2 YFSETQ. Trimming stripped 0 bases from V and 2 bases from J, with 7 bases between. The CDR3 DNA follows: TGCGCCAGCAGCTTGGACGGGAACACAGATACGCAGTATTTT. It is translated as CASSLDGNTDTQYF.

This clone was counted once. The V gene is TRBV6-5, the J gene TRBJ2-2; TRBD1 agrees at 7 bases. The CDR3 spans 15 residues. Germline V gene sequence: CDR1 MNHEY, CDR2 SVGAGI. The J segment lost 2 bases and the V segment lost 4 bases, leaving 4 bases of the junction unmatched. DNA for the CDR3: TGTGCCAGCAGTTTATACAGGGGTAACACCGGGGAGCTGTTTTTT. It translates to CASSLYRGNTGELFF.

The rearrangement links TRBV7-2 to TRBJ2-7; 7 positions match TRBD1. V dropped 5 bases and J dropped 2; count of bases not matched to a gene: 12. Germline values: CDR1 SGHTA, CDR2 FQGNSA. The CDR3 is 16 amino acids. CDR3 protein: CASSEQGQTLPYEQYF. The CDR3, as DNA: TGTGCCAGCAGCGAACAGGGACAGACCTTACCCTACGAGCAGTACTTC.

The J gene is TRBJ2-3, the V gene TRBV7-8; 14 nucleotides agree with TRBD2. Germline V gene lookup returns CDR1 SGHVS and CDR2 FQNEAQ. The J segment lost 5 bases and the V segment lost 4 bases, leaving 8 bases of the junction unmatched. This CDR3 has 17 residues. The DNA of the CDR3 is TGTGCCAGCAGCTCTCAGACTAGCGGGGGGGCAGTAGATACGCAGTATTTT. The encoded protein is CASSSQTSGGAVDTQYF.

The table lists this clone with a count of one. The chain links TRBV4-3 to TRBJ2-1; 9 bases match TRBD1. This CDR3 is 16 amino acids long. The germline gives CDR1 LGHNA, CDR2 YSLEER. V lost 4 bases, J lost 4 bases, and 8 bases stayed unmatched. CDR3: CASSPAAGQGYNEQFF. The CDR3 DNA is TGCGCCAGCAGCCCGGCTGCGGGACAGGGTTACAATGAGCAGTTCTTC.

The V and J genes are TRBV2 and TRBJ1-5, with a possible D match to TRBD1 (6 bases). Germline V lookup: CDR1 SNHLY, CDR2 FYNNEI. Trimming stripped 6 bases from V and 0 bases from J, with 15 bases between. The CDR3 loop spans 16 amino acids. The chain's CDR3 is CASRRGTSNSNQPQHF. Here the CDR3 DNA reads TGTGCCAGCAGGCGCGGGACATCAAATAGCAATCAGCCCCAGCATTTT. The entire variable domain, with the rest obtained from reference TRBV2 and TRBJ1-5, is as follows: EPEVTQTPSHQVTQMGQEVILRCVPISNHLYFYWYRQILGQKVEFLVSFYNNEISEKSEIFDDQFSVERPDGSNFTLKIRSTKLEDSAMYFCASRRGTSNSNQPQHFGDGTRLSIL.

The rearrangement links TRBV11-1 to TRBJ1-1, with 7 nucleotides matching TRBD1. With V trimmed by 5 bases and J by 6 bases, 9 bases remained unmatched. CDR1 and CDR2 (germline): SGHAT, FQDESV (reference sequence). This CDR3 contains 14 residues. The CDR3 sequence: CASSPDREIPEAFF. The CDR3 coding sequence is TGTGCCAGCAGCCCAGACAGGGAAATCCCTGAAGCTTTCTTT.